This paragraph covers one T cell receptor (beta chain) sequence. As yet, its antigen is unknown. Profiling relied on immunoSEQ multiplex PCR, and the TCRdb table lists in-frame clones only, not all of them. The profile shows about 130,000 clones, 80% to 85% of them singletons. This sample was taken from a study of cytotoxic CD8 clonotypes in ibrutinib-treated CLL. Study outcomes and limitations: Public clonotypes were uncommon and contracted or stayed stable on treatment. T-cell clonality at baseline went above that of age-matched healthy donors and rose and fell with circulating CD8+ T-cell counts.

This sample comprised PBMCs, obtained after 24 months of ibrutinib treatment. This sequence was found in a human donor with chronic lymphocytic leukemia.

The CDR3 sequence: CASSKPTGTTEAFF. The CDR3 DNA reads TGTGCCAGTAGTAAACCGACAGGTACCACTGAAGCTTTCTTT. The gene calls are TRBV19 and TRBJ1-1, with a possible D match to TRBD1 (6 bases). The CDR3 totals 14 residues. CDR1 and CDR2 from the germline V gene are LNHDA and SQIVND (reference sequence). V was trimmed by 4 bases and J by 4 bases, leaving 13 bases between them.